Listed here are 32 T cell receptor beta chains from one sample, sequenced in a study of beta chain features in type 1 diabetes listed by TCRdb under 2018. Antigen specificity for these receptors is unknown. The library was prepared using the immunoSEQ multiplex PCR assay. The entire amount of isolated RNA was reverse transcribed using the High Capacity cDNA Reverse Transcription Kit, so the sequenced TCRB transcripts were expressed ones. As stored in TCRdb, this immuneACCESS dataset retains in-frame rearrangements with V and J assigned. A fraction of the clones does not appear; measured against another copy, unresolved V genes explain less than half of the discrepancy, and the remainder lacks a known reason. For this sample there are about 340,000 clones; approximately 10% appear just once. The top ten hold about 1% of the sample. What the work shows at the level of the full study, not this receptor alone: In all four CD4+ subsets, TCRB CDR3 length was moderately but significantly shorter in type 1 diabetes patients.

Sequenced: central memory CD4+ T cells from blood. These receptors all come from a man under 40 with type 1 diabetes.

This chain connects TRBV7-8 to TRBJ2-1; D perhaps matches TRBD1 (6 bases). The CDR3 length is 13 residues. Deletions cut 1 base from V and 10 bases from J, with 11 bases between. CDR1 SGHVS and CDR2 FQNEAQ come from the germline V gene. This CDR3 reads CASSLGGHPEQFF. The CDR3 coding sequence is TGTGCCAGCAGCTTAGGGGGACATCCGGAGCAGTTCTTC.

There are a few counts of this clone. The J gene is TRBJ2-7, the V gene TRBV5-4; 9 bases agree with TRBD1. The V gene's germline CDR1 is SGHNT and CDR2 YYREEE (reference sequence). This CDR3 region has 12 residues. V shed 5 bases and J 6 bases; nucleotides not matched to a gene: 3. The CDR3, as DNA: TGTGCCAGCAGTACGACAGGGGGCGAGCAGTACTTC. Its translation: CASSTTGGEQYF.

The sample holds a few counts of this clone. The rearrangement links TRBV27 to TRBJ1-1; 8 positions agree with TRBD1. The CDR3 contains 15 residues. Per germline, CDR1 MNHEY and CDR2 SMNVEV (reference sequence). V lost 0 bases to trimming and J lost 3 bases; unmatched junction nucleotides: 3. CDR3 residues: CASSLSAGGDTEAFF. CDR3 bases: TGTGCCAGCAGTTTATCCGCAGGGGGCGACACTGAAGCTTTCTTT.

The chain recombines TRBV4-1 with TRBJ2-4; 7 bases align to TRBD2. J was trimmed by 7 bases and V by 0 bases; bases with no gene match: 9. CDR3 size: 16 residues. CDR1 is MGHRA, CDR2 YSYEKL, per germline. CDR3 protein: CASSQDLTAGSNIQYF. The DNA for the CDR3 is TGCGCCAGCAGCCAAGATTTGACAGCGGGGTCGAACATTCAGTACTTC.

V is TRBV4-3 and J is TRBJ2-3; no reliable D call. Germline V gives CDR1 LGHNA, CDR2 YSLEER. The CDR3 sequence is 14 residues long. Trimming shortened V by 1 base and J by 2 bases, and 7 bases separated the two germline ends. CDR3 amino acids: CASSQGLTTDTQYF. The CDR3 coding sequence is TGCGCCAGCAGCCAAGGTCTCACCACAGATACGCAGTATTTT.

This chain joins TRBV20-1 and TRBJ2-7, with D maybe TRBD2 (5 bases). The V end lost 6 bases, the J end lost 4 bases, and 10 bases lay between the germline ends. The CDR3 loop spans 11 amino acids. Germline lookup yields CDR1 DFQATT and CDR2 SNEGSKA (reference sequence). CDR3 DNA sequence: TGCAGTGCCCGGGATTCTTACGAGCAGTACTTC. This encodes CSARDSYEQYF.

The chain's CDR3 is CASSSGVDSPLHF. Written as DNA, the CDR3 is TGTGCCAGCAGCTCAGGGGTAGATTCACCCCTCCACTTT. The chain recombines TRBV7-2 with TRBJ1-6, with D possibly matching TRBD1 (6 bases). Trimming took off 4 bases at V and 8 bases at J, with 9 bases between the two ends. Germline loops: CDR1 SGHTA, CDR2 FQGNSA. The CDR3 sequence is 13 residues long.

The gene calls are TRBV4-1 and TRBJ2-7, with 11 bases identical to TRBD2. V was pared by 4 bases and J by 5 bases, with 10 bases of the junction left unmatched. The CDR3 is 16 amino acids. The germline V gene has CDR1 MGHRA and CDR2 YSYEKL. As DNA, the CDR3 is TGCGCCAGCAGCCTTAGCGGGGGGGCTACTCCAGACGAGCAGTACTTC. Its translation: CASSLSGGATPDEQYF.

The J gene is TRBJ2-5, the V gene TRBV2, with 9 positions matching TRBD1. This CDR3 has 16 residues. J was trimmed by 4 bases and V by 0 bases; bases with no gene match: 6. Germline assignment: CDR1 SNHLY and CDR2 FYNNEI. DNA of the CDR3: TGTGCCAGCAGTGAAGCCCGGGGACAGGGAGGAGAGACCCAGTACTTC. It encodes CASSEARGQGGETQYF.

This clone was seen ten or more times. The J gene is TRBJ2-6, the V gene TRBV4-3; TRBD1 matches at 7 bases. Germline V CDR1 and CDR2: LGHNA, YSLEER. The CDR3 contains 15 residues. J was trimmed by 3 bases and V by 4 bases; bases with no gene match: 3. CDR3: CASSLDRDGANVLTF. The CDR3 DNA follows: TGCGCCAGCAGCCTTGACAGGGATGGGGCCAACGTCCTGACTTTC.

This clone came up a few times. This rearrangement joins TRBV5-1 to TRBJ1-2, with 7 bases that match TRBD1. J lost 1 base, V lost 0 bases, and 3 bases had no gene match. Germline CDR1 SGHRS, CDR2 YFSETQ. The CDR3 contains 15 residues. This CDR3 is CASSLDRGSNYGYTF. The CDR3 DNA follows: TGCGCCAGCAGCTTGGACAGGGGCAGTAACTATGGCTACACCTTC.

This clone came up a few times. This chain links TRBV2 with TRBJ1-2; 9 bases are shared with TRBD1. The CDR3 runs to 15 residues. Germline trimming cut 0 bases from V and 5 bases from J; bases unmatched to any gene: 4. The germline V gene has CDR1 SNHLY and CDR2 FYNNEI. CDR3 nucleotide sequence: TGTGCCAGCAGTGAAGCCCAGGGACAGGGATATGGCTACACCTTC. This gives the protein CASSEAQGQGYGYTF.

The genes are TRBV7-2 and TRBJ2-3; the D call may be TRBD1 or TRBD2 (6 bases each). The CDR3 loop spans 15 amino acids. Deletions cut 3 bases from V and 3 bases from J, with 13 bases between. The germline CDR1 and CDR2 sequences are SGHTA and FQGNSA. The CDR3 sequence is CASSLEGGKTDTQYF. Written as DNA, the CDR3 is TGTGCCAGCAGCTTGGAGGGGGGCAAAACAGATACGCAGTATTTT.

The rearrangement links TRBV10-1 to TRBJ2-1, with D possibly called TRBD1 or TRBD2 (6 bases each). V lost 2 bases, J lost 5 bases, and 28 bases lay in between. Germline V CDR1 and CDR2: WNHNN, SYGVQD (reference sequence). The CDR3 contains 20 residues. CDR3 in amino acids: CASSEGYGQRPNAGNNEQFF. The CDR3 DNA is TGCGCCAGCAGTGAGGGTTATGGACAGAGACCTAACGCGGGGAACAATGAGCAGTTCTTC.

In this sample, this clone turned up a few times. The rearrangement joins TRBV4-3 to TRBJ1-4, with TRBD1 as a possible D gene (6 bases). V shed 0 bases and J shed 7 bases, with 15 bases lying between them. The CDR3 length is 16 residues. The germline V gene has CDR1 LGHNA and CDR2 YSLEER. CDR3 nucleotide sequence: TGCGCCAGCAGCCAAGATTGGGCAGGGGTAGGTGAAAAACTGTTTTTT. Protein sequence: CASSQDWAGVGEKLFF.

This clone came up a few times. The chain employs TRBV7-2 and TRBJ1-5, with D uncertain. Germline CDR1 SGHTA, CDR2 FQGNSA. With 1 base removed from V and 0 bases from J, the gap between germline ends came to 10 bases. The CDR3 spans 16 residues. CDR3 nucleotide sequence: TGTGCCAGCAGCTTAGGACCGCAAGTTAGCAATCAGCCCCAGCATTTT. Its protein is CASSLGPQVSNQPQHF.

The chain recombines TRBV28 with TRBJ1-3; D possibly corresponds to TRBD1 (6 bases). The germline V and J ends were trimmed by 7 bases and 0 bases, with 13 bases remaining between them. This CDR3 has 15 residues. In germline, CDR1 is MDHEN, CDR2 SYDVKM. Here the CDR3 DNA reads TGTGCCAGCACTCTAGGGGGGCTCTCTGGAAACACCATATATTTT. Its translation is CASTLGGLSGNTIYF.

This clone was seen just once. The chain carries TRBV27 and TRBJ2-3; 7 bases are shared with TRBD1. The CDR3 runs 14 residues. CDR1 and CDR2 (germline): MNHEY, SMNVEV (reference sequence). The ends lost 5 bases at V and 4 bases at J; junction bases unmatched: 6. The CDR3 is CASSPWDRSDTQYF. CDR3 coding DNA: TGTGCCAGCAGTCCTTGGGACAGATCAGATACGCAGTATTTT.

This clone was seen at least ten times. The J gene is TRBJ2-1, the V gene TRBV7-7; the D is unclear. CDR1 is SSHAT, CDR2 FNYEAQ, per germline (reference sequence). V lost 5 bases and J lost 8, with 1 base in between. The CDR3 length is 9 residues. The DNA of the CDR3 is TGTGCCAGCAGCCATGAGCAGTTCTTC. Translated: CASSHEQFF.

Written as DNA, the CDR3 is TGTGCCAGCAGCTTTGGCCAGGGGTGCTCCGAGCAGTACTTC. It encodes CASSFGQGCSEQYF. V is TRBV7-9 and J is TRBJ2-7; D possibly corresponds to TRBD1 (6 bases). Looked up from germline, CDR1 is SEHNR and CDR2 is FQNEAQ (reference sequence). This CDR3 spans 14 amino acids. The V end was cut by 3 bases, the J end by 6 bases, with 15 bases between.

V usage is TRBV9 and J usage is TRBJ2-3, with 10 bases aligning to TRBD2. V shed 3 bases, J shed 7 bases, and the junction held 8 bases outside the gene matches. Germline V gene data show CDR1 as SGDLS and CDR2 as YYNGEE. The CDR3 consists of 15 residues. The CDR3, as DNA: TGTGCCAGCAGCGCAACTAGCGGGGCTGGGAATACGCAGTATTTT. This translates into CASSATSGAGNTQYF.

This clone was counted only a few times. The chain carries TRBV5-6 and TRBJ2-3, with TRBD2 as a possible D gene (7 bases). The V gene lost 1 base and the J gene lost 6 bases, with 18 bases spanning the gap. The CDR3 consists of 16 residues. The germline V gene has CDR1 SGHDT and CDR2 YYEEEE. CDR3: CASSLRGGQRRDTQYF. Here the CDR3 DNA reads TGTGCCAGCAGCTTGCGCGGGGGCCAAAGAAGGGATACGCAGTATTTT.

The chain combines TRBV29-1 with TRBJ2-5; 7 nucleotides align to TRBD1. The length of the CDR3 is 14 residues. The V gene's germline CDR1 is SQVTM and CDR2 ANQGSEA. Trimming cost V 4 bases and J 4 bases; bases outside gene matches: 9. CDR3 DNA sequence: TGCAGCGTTGCGAAAGGGGCAGGGGGAGAGACCCAGTACTTC. Its protein product is CSVAKGAGGETQYF.

This clone was counted between two and nine times. This chain links TRBV18 with TRBJ2-7; D gene unclear. The CDR3 sequence is 15 residues long. The V gene lost 3 bases and the J gene lost 3 bases, with 15 bases spanning the gap. Germline V gene data show CDR1 as KGHSH and CDR2 as LQKENI. The CDR3 here is CASSPPSNAYYEQYF. The CDR3 coding sequence is TGTGCCAGCTCACCCCCCAGCAATGCCTACTACGAGCAGTACTTC.

This clone was recorded at least ten times. The gene calls are TRBV2 and TRBJ2-1; 7 bases match TRBD1. Germline V gene lookup returns CDR1 SNHLY and CDR2 FYNNEI. The CDR3 is made up of 13 amino acids. V shed 8 bases, J shed 4 bases, and the junction held 5 bases outside the gene matches. The CDR3 coding sequence is TGTGCCAGCGGACAGGCGGATTACAATGAGCAGTTCTTC. It translates to CASGQADYNEQFF.

The chain combines TRBV10-3 with TRBJ2-1; possibly TRBD1 or TRBD2 for D (5 bases each). Trimming stripped 3 bases from V and 9 bases from J, with 9 bases between. In germline, CDR1 is ENHRY, CDR2 SYGVKD. The CDR3 is made up of 12 amino acids. CDR3 DNA sequence: TGTGCCATCAGTGACGGGACCTTTGAGCAGTTCTTC. Translation gives CAISDGTFEQFF.

The rearrangement joins TRBV18 to TRBJ2-5, with D possibly TRBD2 on 6 matching bases. The CDR3 consists of 14 residues. Trimming removed 5 bases from V and 0 bases from J, with 10 bases in between. Germline lookup yields CDR1 KGHSH and CDR2 LQKENI. The CDR3 nucleotides read TGTGCCAGCTCAACCGGGACTTACCAAGAGACCCAGTACTTC. Encoded protein: CASSTGTYQETQYF.

This clone has only a few counts. J is TRBJ1-4 and V is TRBV28, with TRBD1 matching over 7 bases. CDR3 size: 15 residues. The junction had 8 bases not matched to a gene; V was cut back by 2 bases and J by 8 bases. Germline lookup yields CDR1 MDHEN and CDR2 SYDVKM. The CDR3 bases are TGTGCCAGCAGTTTAGCAGGGGCAGGGGGGGAAAAACTGTTTTTT. Its translation: CASSLAGAGGEKLFF.

In its sample, this clone was seen a few times. The chain employs TRBV30 and TRBJ1-5; D not resolved. Trimming stripped 8 bases from V and 4 bases from J, with 12 bases between. Germline V CDR1 and CDR2: GTSNPN, SVGIG (reference sequence). The CDR3 is made up of 12 amino acids. DNA for the CDR3: TGTGCCGGATCTAGAGGGAATCAGCCCCAGCATTTT. Its translation: CAGSRGNQPQHF.

This clone was counted between two and nine times. The rearrangement joins TRBV7-9 to TRBJ2-3, with TRBD1 as a possible D gene (6 bases). V was pared by 3 bases and J by 6 bases, with 7 bases between. The CDR3 is 12 residues long. CDR1 SEHNR and CDR2 FQNEAQ come from the germline V gene (reference sequence). CDR3 nucleotide sequence: TGTGCCAGCAGCTTCGGACAGGATACGCAGTATTTT. Translated, it gives CASSFGQDTQYF.

This clone came up a few times. J is TRBJ1-2 and V is TRBV29-1, with D perhaps matching TRBD1 (6 bases). Per the germline V gene, CDR1 is SQVTM and CDR2 is ANQGSEA. Trimming removed 6 bases from V and 10 bases from J, with 18 bases in between. This CDR3 has 12 amino acids. The CDR3 bases are TGCAGCGTACAGGCGGACAGTCAAGCCTACACCTTC. Protein product: CSVQADSQAYTF.

The V call is TRBV18, the J call TRBJ1-5, with 8 bases that match TRBD1. The V segment lost 5 bases and the J segment 4 bases; nucleotides outside the gene matches: 10. CDR1 KGHSH and CDR2 LQKENI come from the germline V gene. This CDR3 is built from 16 residues. This CDR3 reads CASSASTGQVNQPQHF. The CDR3 DNA sequence: TGTGCCAGCTCAGCATCCACGGGACAGGTGAATCAGCCCCAGCATTTT.